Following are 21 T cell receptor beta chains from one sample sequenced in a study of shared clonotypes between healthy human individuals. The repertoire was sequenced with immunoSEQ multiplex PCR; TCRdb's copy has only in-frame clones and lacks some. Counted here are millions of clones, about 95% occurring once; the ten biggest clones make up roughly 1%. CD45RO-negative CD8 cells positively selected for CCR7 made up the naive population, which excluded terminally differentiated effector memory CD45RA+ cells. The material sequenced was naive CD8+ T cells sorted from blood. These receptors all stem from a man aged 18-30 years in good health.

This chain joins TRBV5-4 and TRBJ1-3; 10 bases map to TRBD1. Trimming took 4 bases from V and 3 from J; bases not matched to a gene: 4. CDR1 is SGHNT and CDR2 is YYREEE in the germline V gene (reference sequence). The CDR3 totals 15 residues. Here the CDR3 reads CASSLDRGNGNTIYF. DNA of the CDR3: TGTGCCAGCAGCCTGGACAGGGGGAATGGAAACACCATATATTTT. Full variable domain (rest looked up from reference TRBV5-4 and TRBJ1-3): ETGVTQSPTHLIKTRGQQVTLRCSSQSGHNTVSWYQQALGQGPQFIFQYYREEENGRGNFPPRFSGLQFPNYSSELNVNALELDDSALYLCASSLDRGNGNTIYFGEGSWLTVV.

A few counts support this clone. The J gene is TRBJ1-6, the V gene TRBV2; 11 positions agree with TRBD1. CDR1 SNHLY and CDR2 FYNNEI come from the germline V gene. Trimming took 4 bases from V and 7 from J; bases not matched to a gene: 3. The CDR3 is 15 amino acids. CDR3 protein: CASSGDRGANSPLHF. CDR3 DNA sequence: TGTGCCAGCAGTGGGGACAGGGGGGCGAATTCACCCCTCCACTTT.

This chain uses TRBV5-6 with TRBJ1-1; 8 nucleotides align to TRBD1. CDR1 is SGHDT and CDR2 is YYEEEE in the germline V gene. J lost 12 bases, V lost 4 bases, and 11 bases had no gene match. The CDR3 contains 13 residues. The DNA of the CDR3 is TGTGCCAGCAGCCCAGGACAGGGAGACGGAACTTTCTTT. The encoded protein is CASSPGQGDGTFF.

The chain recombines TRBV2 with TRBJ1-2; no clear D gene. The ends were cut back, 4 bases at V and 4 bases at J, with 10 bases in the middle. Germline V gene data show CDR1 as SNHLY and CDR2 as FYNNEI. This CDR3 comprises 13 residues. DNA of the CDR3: TGTGCCAGCAGTGTCCGGACGGGCTATGGCTACACCTTC. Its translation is CASSVRTGYGYTF.

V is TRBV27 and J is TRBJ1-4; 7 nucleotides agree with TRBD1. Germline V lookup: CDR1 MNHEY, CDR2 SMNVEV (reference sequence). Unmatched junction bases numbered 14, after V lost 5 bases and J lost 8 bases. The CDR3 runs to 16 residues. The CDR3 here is CASSPPPDREGEKLFF. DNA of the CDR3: TGTGCCAGCAGTCCTCCCCCTGACAGGGAGGGCGAAAAACTGTTTTTT.

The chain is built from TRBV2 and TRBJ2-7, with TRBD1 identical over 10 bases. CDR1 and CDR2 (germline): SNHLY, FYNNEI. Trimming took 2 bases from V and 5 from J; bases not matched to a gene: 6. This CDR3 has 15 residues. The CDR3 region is CASSETGQGSHEQYF. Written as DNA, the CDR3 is TGTGCCAGCAGTGAAACGGGACAGGGGAGCCACGAGCAGTACTTC. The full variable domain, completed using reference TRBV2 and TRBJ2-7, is EPEVTQTPSHQVTQMGQEVILRCVPISNHLYFYWYRQILGQKVEFLVSFYNNEISEKSEIFDDQFSVERPDGSNFTLKIRSTKLEDSAMYFCASSETGQGSHEQYFGPGTRLTVT.

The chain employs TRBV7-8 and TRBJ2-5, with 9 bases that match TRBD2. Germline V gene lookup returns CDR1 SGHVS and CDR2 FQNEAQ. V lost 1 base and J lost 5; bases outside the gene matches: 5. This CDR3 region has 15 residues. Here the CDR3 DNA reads TGTGCCAGCAGCTTAGGCGGGGGGGCCGGGGAGACCCAGTACTTC. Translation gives CASSLGGGAGETQYF.

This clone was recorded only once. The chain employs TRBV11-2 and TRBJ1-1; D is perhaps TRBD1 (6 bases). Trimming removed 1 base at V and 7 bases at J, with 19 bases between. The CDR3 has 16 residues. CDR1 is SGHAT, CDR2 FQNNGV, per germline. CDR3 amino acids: CASSLVFGFGGHEAFF. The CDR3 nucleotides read TGTGCCAGCAGCTTAGTGTTTGGTTTCGGGGGCCATGAAGCTTTCTTT.

CDR3 sequence (DNA): TGTGCCAGCAGCTTATTTACTAGTTACGGCGGGGAGCTGTTTTTT. This translates into CASSLFTSYGGELFF. This chain links TRBV7-6 with TRBJ2-2; possibly TRBD2 for D (5 bases). CDR1 SGHVS and CDR2 FNYEAQ come from the germline V gene. The CDR3 runs to 15 residues. Trimming pared 2 bases from V and 7 bases from J, leaving 14 bases between. The full variable domain, with the rest looked up from reference TRBV7-6 and TRBJ2-2, is GAGVSQSPRYKVTKRGQDVALRCDPISGHVSLYWYRQALGQGPEFLTYFNYEAQQDKSGLPNDRFSAERPEGSISTLTIQRTEQRDSAMYRCASSLFTSYGGELFFGEGSRLTVL.

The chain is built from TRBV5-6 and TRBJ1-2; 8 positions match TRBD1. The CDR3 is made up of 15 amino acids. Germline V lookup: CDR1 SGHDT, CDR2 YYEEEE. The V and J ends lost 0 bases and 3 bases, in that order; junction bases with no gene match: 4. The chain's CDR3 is CASSLGIQGDYGYTF. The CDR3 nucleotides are TGTGCCAGCAGCTTGGGCATACAGGGGGACTATGGCTACACCTTC.

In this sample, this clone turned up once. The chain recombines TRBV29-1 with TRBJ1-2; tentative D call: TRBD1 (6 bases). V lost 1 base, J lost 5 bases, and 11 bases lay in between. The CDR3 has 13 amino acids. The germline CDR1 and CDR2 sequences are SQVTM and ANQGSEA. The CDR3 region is CSVEGGRGYGYTF. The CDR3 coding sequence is TGCAGCGTTGAAGGTGGCAGGGGATATGGCTACACCTTC.

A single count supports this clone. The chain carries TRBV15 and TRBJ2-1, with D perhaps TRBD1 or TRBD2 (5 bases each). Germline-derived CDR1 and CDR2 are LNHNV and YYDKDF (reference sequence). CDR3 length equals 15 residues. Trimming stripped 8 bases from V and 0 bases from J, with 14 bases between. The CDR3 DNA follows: TGTGCCACCGAGAGGGGCTTCAGCTCCTACAATGAGCAGTTCTTC. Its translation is CATERGFSSYNEQFF.

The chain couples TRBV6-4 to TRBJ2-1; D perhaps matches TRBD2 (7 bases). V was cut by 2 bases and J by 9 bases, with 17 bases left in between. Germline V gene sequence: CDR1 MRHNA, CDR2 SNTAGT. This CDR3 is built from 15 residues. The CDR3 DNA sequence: TGTGCCAGCAGTGACGTGGGGGGGCTTTGGAGTGAGCAGTTCTTC. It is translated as CASSDVGGLWSEQFF.

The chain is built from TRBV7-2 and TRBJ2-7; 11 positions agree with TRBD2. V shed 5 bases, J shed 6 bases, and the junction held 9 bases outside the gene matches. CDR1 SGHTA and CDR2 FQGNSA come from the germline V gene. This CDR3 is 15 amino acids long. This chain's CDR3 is CASSVVAGGPVEQYF. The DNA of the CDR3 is TGTGCCAGCAGCGTCGTAGCGGGAGGGCCCGTCGAGCAGTACTTC.

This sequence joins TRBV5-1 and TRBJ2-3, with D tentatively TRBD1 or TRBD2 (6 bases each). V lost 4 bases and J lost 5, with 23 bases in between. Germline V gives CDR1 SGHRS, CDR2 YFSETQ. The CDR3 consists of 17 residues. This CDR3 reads CASSPASEGGPLDTQYF. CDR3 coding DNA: TGCGCCAGCAGCCCCGCAAGTGAGGGGGGCCCGCTAGATACGCAGTATTTT. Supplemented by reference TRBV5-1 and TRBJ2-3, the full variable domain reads KAGVTQTPRYLIKTRGQQVTLSCSPISGHRSVSWYQQTPGQGLQFLFEYFSETQRNKGNFPGRFSGRQFSNSRSEMNVSTLELGDSALYLCASSPASEGGPLDTQYFGPGTRLTVL.

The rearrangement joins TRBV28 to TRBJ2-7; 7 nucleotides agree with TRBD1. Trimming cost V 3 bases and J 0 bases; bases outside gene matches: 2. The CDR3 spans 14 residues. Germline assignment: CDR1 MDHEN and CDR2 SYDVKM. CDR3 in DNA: TGTGCCAGCAGTTTGTGGACAGGCTCCTACGAGCAGTACTTC. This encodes CASSLWTGSYEQYF. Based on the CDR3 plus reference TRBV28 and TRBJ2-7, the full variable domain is DVKVTQSSRYLVKRTGEKVFLECVQDMDHENMFWYRQDPGLGLRLIYFSYDVKMKEKGDIPEGYSVSREKKERFSLILESASTNQTSMYLCASSLWTGSYEQYFGPGTRLTVT.

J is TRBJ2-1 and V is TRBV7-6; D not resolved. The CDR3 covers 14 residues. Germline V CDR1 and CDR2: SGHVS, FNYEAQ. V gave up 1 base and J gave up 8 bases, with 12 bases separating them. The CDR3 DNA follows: TGTGCCAGCAGCTTAGTTTCCGGACGGGATGAGCAGTTCTTC. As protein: CASSLVSGRDEQFF.

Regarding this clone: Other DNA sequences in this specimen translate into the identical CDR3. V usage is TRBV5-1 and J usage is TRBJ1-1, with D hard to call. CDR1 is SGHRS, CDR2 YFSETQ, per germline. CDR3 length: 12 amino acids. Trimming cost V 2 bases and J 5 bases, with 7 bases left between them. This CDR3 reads CASSFGRTEAFF. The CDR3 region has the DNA TGCGCCAGCAGCTTCGGTAGGACTGAAGCTTTCTTT.

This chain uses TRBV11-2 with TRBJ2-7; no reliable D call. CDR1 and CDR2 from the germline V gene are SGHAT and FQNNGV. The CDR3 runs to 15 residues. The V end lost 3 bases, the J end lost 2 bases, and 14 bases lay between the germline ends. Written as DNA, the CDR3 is TGTGCCAGCAGCTTCTCTCAAGGGCCAGCCTACGAGCAGTACTTC. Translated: CASSFSQGPAYEQYF. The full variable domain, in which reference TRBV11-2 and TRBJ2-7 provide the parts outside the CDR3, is EAGVAQSPRYKIIEKRQSVAFWCNPISGHATLYWYQQILGQGPKLLIQFQNNGVVDDSQLPKDRFSAERLKGVDSTLKIQPAKLEDSAVYLCASSFSQGPAYEQYFGPGTRLTVT.

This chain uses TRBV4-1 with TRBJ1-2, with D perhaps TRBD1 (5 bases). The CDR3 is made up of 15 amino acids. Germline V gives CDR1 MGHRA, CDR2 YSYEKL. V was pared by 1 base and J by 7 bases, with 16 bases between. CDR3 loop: CASSQALGGVGGYTF. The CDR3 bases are TGCGCCAGCAGCCAAGCCCTTGGGGGGGTAGGTGGCTACACCTTC.

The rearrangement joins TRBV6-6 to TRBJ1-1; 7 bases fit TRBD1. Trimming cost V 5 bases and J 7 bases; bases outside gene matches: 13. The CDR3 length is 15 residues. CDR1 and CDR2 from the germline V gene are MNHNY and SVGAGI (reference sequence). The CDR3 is CASSPRTGPSGEAFF. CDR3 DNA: TGTGCCAGCAGTCCCCGGACAGGTCCTTCGGGTGAAGCTTTCTTT.